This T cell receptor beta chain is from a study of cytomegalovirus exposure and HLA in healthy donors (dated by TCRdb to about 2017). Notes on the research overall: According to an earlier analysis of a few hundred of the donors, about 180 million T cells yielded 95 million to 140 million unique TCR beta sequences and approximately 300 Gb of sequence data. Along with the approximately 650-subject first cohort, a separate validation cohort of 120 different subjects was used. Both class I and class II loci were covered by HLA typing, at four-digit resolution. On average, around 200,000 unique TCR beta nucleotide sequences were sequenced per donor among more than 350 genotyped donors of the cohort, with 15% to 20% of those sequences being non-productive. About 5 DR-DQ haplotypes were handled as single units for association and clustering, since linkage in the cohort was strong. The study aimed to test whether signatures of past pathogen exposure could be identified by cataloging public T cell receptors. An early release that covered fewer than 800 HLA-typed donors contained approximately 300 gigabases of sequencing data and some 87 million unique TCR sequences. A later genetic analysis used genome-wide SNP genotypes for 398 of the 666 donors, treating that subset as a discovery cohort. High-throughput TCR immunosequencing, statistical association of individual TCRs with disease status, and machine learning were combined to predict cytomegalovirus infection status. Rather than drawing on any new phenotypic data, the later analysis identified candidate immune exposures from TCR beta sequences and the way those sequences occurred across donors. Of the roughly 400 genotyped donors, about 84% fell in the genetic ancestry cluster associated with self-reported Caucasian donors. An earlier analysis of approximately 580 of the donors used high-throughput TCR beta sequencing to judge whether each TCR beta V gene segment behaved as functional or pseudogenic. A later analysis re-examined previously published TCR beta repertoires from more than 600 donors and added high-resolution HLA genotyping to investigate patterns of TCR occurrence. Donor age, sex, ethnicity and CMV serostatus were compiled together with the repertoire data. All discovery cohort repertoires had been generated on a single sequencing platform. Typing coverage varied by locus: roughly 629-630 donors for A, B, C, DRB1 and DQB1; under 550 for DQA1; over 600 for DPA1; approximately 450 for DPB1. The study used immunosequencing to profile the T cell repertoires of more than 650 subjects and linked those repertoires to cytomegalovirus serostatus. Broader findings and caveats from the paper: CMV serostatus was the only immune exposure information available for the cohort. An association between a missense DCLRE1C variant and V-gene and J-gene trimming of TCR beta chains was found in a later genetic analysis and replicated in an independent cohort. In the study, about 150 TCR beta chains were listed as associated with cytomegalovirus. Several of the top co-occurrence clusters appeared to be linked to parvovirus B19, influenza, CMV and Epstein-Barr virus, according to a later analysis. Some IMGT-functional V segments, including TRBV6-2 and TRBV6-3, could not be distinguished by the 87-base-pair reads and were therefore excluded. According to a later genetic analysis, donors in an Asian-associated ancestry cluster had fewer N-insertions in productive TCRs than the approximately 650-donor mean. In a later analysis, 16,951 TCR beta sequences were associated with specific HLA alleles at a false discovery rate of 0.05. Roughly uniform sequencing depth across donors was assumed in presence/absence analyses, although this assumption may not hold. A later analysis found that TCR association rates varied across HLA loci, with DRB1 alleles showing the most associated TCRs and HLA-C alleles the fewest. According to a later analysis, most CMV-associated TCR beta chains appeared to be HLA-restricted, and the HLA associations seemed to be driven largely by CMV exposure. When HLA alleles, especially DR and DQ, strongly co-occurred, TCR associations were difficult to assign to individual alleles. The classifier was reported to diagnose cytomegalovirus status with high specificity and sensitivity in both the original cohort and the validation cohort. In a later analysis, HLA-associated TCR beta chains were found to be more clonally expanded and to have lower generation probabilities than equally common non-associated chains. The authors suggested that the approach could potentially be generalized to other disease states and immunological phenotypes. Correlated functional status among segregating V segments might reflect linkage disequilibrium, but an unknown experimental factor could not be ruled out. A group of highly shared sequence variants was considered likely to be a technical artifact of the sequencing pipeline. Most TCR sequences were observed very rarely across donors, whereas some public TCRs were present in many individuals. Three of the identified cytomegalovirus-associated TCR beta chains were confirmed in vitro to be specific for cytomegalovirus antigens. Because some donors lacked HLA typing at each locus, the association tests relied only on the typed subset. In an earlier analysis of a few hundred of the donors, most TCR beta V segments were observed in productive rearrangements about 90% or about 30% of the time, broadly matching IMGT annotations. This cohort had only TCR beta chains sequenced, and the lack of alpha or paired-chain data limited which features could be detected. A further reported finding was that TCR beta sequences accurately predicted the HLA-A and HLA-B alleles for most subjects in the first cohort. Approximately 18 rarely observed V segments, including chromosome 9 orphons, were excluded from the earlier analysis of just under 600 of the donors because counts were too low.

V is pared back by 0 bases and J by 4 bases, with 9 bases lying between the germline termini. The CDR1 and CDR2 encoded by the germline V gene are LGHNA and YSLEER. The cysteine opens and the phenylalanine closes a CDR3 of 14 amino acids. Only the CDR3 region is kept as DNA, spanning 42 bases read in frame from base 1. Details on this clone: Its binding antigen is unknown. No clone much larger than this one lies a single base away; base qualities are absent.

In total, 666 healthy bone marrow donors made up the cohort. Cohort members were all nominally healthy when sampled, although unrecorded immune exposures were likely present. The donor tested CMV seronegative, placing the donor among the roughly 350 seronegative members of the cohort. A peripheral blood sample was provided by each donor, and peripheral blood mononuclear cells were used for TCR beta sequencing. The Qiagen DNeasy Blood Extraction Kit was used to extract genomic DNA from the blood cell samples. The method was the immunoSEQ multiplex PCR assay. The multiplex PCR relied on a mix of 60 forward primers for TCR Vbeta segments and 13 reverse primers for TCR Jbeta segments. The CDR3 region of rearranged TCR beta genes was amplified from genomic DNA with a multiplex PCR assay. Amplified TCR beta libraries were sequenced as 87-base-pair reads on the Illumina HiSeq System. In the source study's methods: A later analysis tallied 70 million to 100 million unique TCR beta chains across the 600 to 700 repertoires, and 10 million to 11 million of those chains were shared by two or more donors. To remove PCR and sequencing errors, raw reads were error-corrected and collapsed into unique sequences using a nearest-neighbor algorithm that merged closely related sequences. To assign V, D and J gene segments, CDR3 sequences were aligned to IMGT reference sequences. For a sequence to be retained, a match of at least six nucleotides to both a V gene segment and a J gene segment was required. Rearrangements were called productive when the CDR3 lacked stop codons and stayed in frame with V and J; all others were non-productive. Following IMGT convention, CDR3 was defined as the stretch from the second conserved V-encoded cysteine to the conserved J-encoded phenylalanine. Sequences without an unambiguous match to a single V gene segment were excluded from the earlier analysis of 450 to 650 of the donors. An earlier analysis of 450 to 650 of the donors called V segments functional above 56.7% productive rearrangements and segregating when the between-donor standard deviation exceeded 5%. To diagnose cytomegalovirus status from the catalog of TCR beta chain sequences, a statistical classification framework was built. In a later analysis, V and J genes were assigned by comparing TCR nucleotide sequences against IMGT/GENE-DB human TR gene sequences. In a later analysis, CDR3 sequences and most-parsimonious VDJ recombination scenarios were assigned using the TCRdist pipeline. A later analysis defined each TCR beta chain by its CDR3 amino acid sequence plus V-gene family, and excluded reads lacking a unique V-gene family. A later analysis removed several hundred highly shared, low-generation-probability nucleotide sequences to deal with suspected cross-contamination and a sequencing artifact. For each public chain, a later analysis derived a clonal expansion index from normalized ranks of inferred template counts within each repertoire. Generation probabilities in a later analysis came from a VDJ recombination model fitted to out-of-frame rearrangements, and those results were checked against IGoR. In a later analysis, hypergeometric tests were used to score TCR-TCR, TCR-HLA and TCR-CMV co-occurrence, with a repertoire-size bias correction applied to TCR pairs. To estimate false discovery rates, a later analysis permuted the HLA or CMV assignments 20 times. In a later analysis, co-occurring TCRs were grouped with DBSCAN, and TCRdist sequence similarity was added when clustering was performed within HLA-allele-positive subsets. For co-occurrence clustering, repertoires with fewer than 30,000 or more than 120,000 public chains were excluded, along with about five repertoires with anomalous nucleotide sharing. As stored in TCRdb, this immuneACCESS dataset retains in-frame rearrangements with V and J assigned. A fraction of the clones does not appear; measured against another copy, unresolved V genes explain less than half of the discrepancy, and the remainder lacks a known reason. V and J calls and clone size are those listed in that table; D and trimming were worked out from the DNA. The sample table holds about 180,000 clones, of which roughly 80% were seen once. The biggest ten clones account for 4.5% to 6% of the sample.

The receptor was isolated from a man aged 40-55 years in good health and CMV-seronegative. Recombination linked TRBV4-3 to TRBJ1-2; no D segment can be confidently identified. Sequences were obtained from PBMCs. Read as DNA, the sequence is TGCGCCAGCAGCCAAGATGGCGGGAGCTATGGCTACACCTTC. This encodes CASSQDGGSYGYTF.